This TCR beta chain was recorded in a study of OX40 agonist ivuxolimab in advanced cancers. General notes on the study: Ivuxolimab was an agonistic, fully human IgG2 monoclonal antibody directed against OX40 (CD134), a costimulatory receptor. Intravenous ivuxolimab was administered to patients every 2 weeks at six dose levels: 0.01, 0.1, 0.3, 1.5, 3 and 10 mg/kg. Among the roughly 52 dose-escalation patients, about 20 had hepatocellular carcinoma, about 15 melanoma, 9 renal cell carcinoma and 9 head and neck cancer. The dose-escalation cohort was 80% to 90% male with a mean age of about 60 years, ranging from about 23 to 85. Prior anti-PD-1, anti-PD-L1 or anti-CTLA-4 therapy was permitted, and checkpoint inhibitors had been received by about two fifths of dose-escalation patients. Partial responses were achieved by three dose-escalation patients, of whom one had hepatocellular carcinoma and two had cutaneous melanoma. The point of sequencing TCRbeta in the periphery was to test whether ivuxolimab changed TCR sequence diversity and drove clonal T-cell expansion. The paper covers the monotherapy dose-escalation part of the phase I ivuxolimab trial, which included N ≈ 50 patients. Paper-wide results and their limitations: The antigen specificity of the peripheral T cells that underwent clonal expansion was not determined. At doses of 0.1 to 3.0 mg/kg, clonal expansion of both CD4+ and CD8+ blood T cells was observed from baseline to week 6. After ivuxolimab, more expanded clones were found on average in CD8+ T cells than in CD4+ T cells. Low levels of normalized T-cell clonal expansion were also shown by some nonresponding patients. Partial responders in the 0.1-3.0 mg/kg groups had among the lowest normalized peripheral clonal expansion, especially among CD8+ T cells.

The trial excluded patients who had a history of autoimmune disease or were on systemic immunosuppression. Peripheral blood for TCR sequencing was drawn from every dose cohort at baseline, at cycle 4 day 1 and at cycle 7 day 1. The samples were drawn from a first-in-human, open-label, multicenter phase I dose-escalation trial of ivuxolimab. Adults with locally advanced or metastatic melanoma, renal cell carcinoma, hepatocellular carcinoma or head and neck squamous cell carcinoma were enrolled in the trial. CD4+ and CD8+ T cells were sorted separately from peripheral blood before TCR sequencing. Genomic DNA was isolated from the sorted cells so that the TCRbeta CDR3 region could be sequenced. The immunoSEQ Assay was used for sequencing of TCRbeta CDR3 regions. TCRdb mirrors the immuneACCESS table, restricted to in-frame sequences. Some clones are absent from its copies; in checked studies, under half trace to an unresolved V gene, and the reason for the others is unknown. The sample table records roughly 61,000 clones; 70% to 90% of these occur just once. Of the sample, approximately 0.33% falls within the top ten clones.

Turning to this clone: This receptor's antigen is unknown. The input lacks base qualities; no much larger clone sits a single base away.

V lost 4 bases and J lost 2 bases, and the count of bases not matched to a germline gene is 4. From cysteine to phenylalanine, the CDR3 is 13 amino acids long. Just CDR3 DNA is preserved here, 39 bases in frame from base 1. Via the germline V gene, CDR1 is SQVTM and CDR2 ANQGSEA. This receptor was identified in an adult with an advanced solid tumor such as melanoma, head and neck, liver or kidney cancer. This specimen was CD4+ or CD8+ T cells sorted from blood, taken in a trial of the OX40 agonist ivuxolimab. This receptor chain uses TRBV29-1 and TRBJ1-1; a stretch of 7 junction bases matches TRBD1. The CDR3 protein sequence reads: CSVAGGVNTEAFF. The DNA is as follows: TGCAGCGTTGCAGGGGGAGTCAACACTGAAGCTTTCTTT.